These 19 T cell receptor beta chains came from one sample sequenced in a study of read filtering for tumor transcriptome and immune sequencing. The library was built from 400 to 500 ng RNA with molecular barcoded adaptors for alpha/delta and beta/gamma chains. TCRdb processed the reads anew with MiXCR; each CDR3 protein has one entry. This sample has about 58,000 distinct CDR3 sequences, with about 12% found just once. Sequences were obtained from a population of CD138-negative cells sorted from bone marrow. These receptor sequences come from a donor at least 40 years old with multiple myeloma.

This clonotype has at least ten counts. The rearrangement joins TRBV7-9 to TRBJ1-4, with D unclear. Trimming shortened V by 5 bases and J by 7 bases, and 14 bases separated the two germline ends. Germline CDR1 SEHNR, CDR2 FQNEAQ (reference sequence). CDR3 length: 14 amino acids. CDR3 in DNA: TGTGCCAGCAGCCCTCGTTCCGGGAGTGAAAAACTGTTTTTT. Amino acid sequence: CASSPRSGSEKLFF.

This clonotype was seen ten or more times. The J gene is TRBJ2-5, the V gene TRBV5-1; 9 nucleotides agree with TRBD1. The CDR3 covers 15 residues. Trimming at V came to 4 bases and at J to 5 bases, leaving 9 bases not matched to a gene. Per germline, CDR1 SGHRS and CDR2 YFSETQ. The CDR3 spells CASSETTGGVETQYF. CDR3 in DNA: TGCGCCAGCAGCGAAACCACAGGGGGCGTCGAGACCCAGTACTTC.

As regards this clonotype: Since a much larger clone is just one base distant, this may be a read error. This chain links TRBV20-1 with TRBJ1-6, with D perhaps matching TRBD1 (6 bases). Germline-derived CDR1 and CDR2 are DFQATT and SNEGSKA (reference sequence). The CDR3 contains 15 residues. CDR3 loop: CSARGGGPELTEASF. CDR3 bases: TGCAGTGCTAGAGGCGGGGGGCCGGAACTAACTGAAGCTTCCTTT.

The table lists this clonotype with many counts. A read error may be the cause here, since a much bigger clone is one base away. This chain joins TRBV4-1 and TRBJ2-1; no clear D. The CDR3 sequence is 17 residues long. The V gene's germline CDR1 is MGHRA and CDR2 YSYEKL. CDR3 sequence: CTSSQEAPGFSHNEQFF. The CDR3 DNA reads as TGCACCAGCAGCCAAGAGGCCCCCGGTTTCTCCCACAATGAGCAGTTCTTC.

In its sample, this clonotype was seen many times. The gene calls are TRBV19 and TRBJ1-6; D call uncertain. V was cut by 5 bases and J by 4 bases, with 12 bases left in between. This CDR3 is built from 15 residues. Germline CDR1 and CDR2: LNHDA and SQIVND (reference sequence). The CDR3 spells CASSPDRRYNSPLHF. CDR3 DNA: TGTGCCAGTAGTCCGGACCGAAGATATAATTCACCCCTCCACTTT.

At least ten counts were recorded for this clonotype. The V and J genes are TRBV18 and TRBJ1-5; the D is unclear. V lost 6 bases, J lost 6 bases, and 12 bases lay in between. Looked up from germline, CDR1 is KGHSH and CDR2 is LQKENI. This CDR3 has 13 residues. The CDR3 loop is CASSLNSGQPQHF. CDR3 bases: TGTGCCAGCTCCCTCAACTCCGGTCAGCCCCAGCATTTT.

This clonotype was seen many times. The chain has TRBV11-2 and TRBJ2-3; TRBD2 aligns across 7 bases. The CDR3 has 15 residues. After removal of 1 base from V and 3 bases from J, the junction contained 4 bases not matched to a gene. Per the germline V gene, CDR1 is SGHAT and CDR2 is FQNNGV. CDR3 sequence: CASSLATAGTDTQYF. For the CDR3, the DNA is TGTGCCAGCAGCTTAGCAACAGCGGGGACAGATACGCAGTATTTT. Combining the CDR3 with reference TRBV11-2 and TRBJ2-3 gives the whole variable domain EAGVAQSPRYKIIEKRQSVAFWCNPISGHATLYWYQQILGQGPKLLIQFQNNGVVDDSQLPKDRFSAERLKGVDSTLKIQPAKLEDSAVYLCASSLATAGTDTQYFGPGTRLTVL.

This clonotype appeared many times. This rearrangement joins TRBV23-1 to TRBJ2-7; TRBD1 matches at 9 bases. TRBV23-1 is marked as an open reading frame, function uncertain. The CDR3 consists of 14 residues. Germline trimming cut 9 bases from V and 7 bases from J; bases unmatched to any gene: 13. Here the CDR3 reads CARFVGQGVFEQYF. In DNA form, the CDR3 reads TGCGCCAGGTTTGTGGGACAGGGCGTGTTTGAGCAGTACTTC.

Many counts were recorded for this clonotype. V gene TRBV7-8 combines with J gene TRBJ2-1, with 7 bases fitting TRBD2. The CDR3 runs 15 residues. V was pared by 6 bases and J by 7 bases, with 12 bases of the junction left unmatched. CDR1 is SGHVS and CDR2 is FQNEAQ in the germline V gene. The CDR3 nucleotides are TGTGCCAGCAGTTATAGCGGGTCCCCGGGGAATGAGCAGTTCTTC. This codes for CASSYSGSPGNEQFF.

Concerning this clonotype itself: This may be a read error: a much more frequent sequence differs by one nucleotide. The rearrangement uses TRBV28 and TRBJ2-7, with TRBD1 identical over 7 bases. The V gene's germline CDR1 is MDHEN and CDR2 SYDVKM. The CDR3 length is 14 residues. CDR3 sequence reads: CASSVPTGSYGQYF. In nucleotides, the CDR3 is TGTGCCAGCAGTGTTCCGACAGGGTCTTACGGGCAGTACTTC.

A note on this clonotype: A read error may explain this, as a much larger clone is one base away. This chain joins TRBV5-6 and TRBJ1-1; D is unresolved. CDR1 SGHDT and CDR2 YYEEEE come from the germline V gene. The CDR3 spans 14 residues. V dropped 1 base and J dropped 3 bases, with 10 bases sitting between them. CDR3 coding DNA: TGTGCCAGCAGCTTGCTTTATACAGACACTGAAGCTTTCTTT. Its protein product is CASSLLYTDTEAFF.

This clonotype was counted many times. The chain combines TRBV7-9 with TRBJ2-7; 11 bases line up with TRBD1. This CDR3 is 14 amino acids long. J lost 7 bases, V lost 5 bases, and 7 bases had no gene match. CDR1 SEHNR and CDR2 FQNEAQ come from the germline V gene (reference sequence). The CDR3 nucleotides read TGTGCCAGCAGCCCCGGACAGGGGGCCGGGGAGCAGTACTTC. Protein: CASSPGQGAGEQYF.

By proportion, this clonotype is medium-sized. The rearrangement uses TRBV7-3 and TRBJ2-1; 7 nucleotides match TRBD1. The CDR3 has 16 residues. Germline-derived CDR1 and CDR2 are SGHTA and FQGTGA. J gave up 2 bases and V 5 bases, and 9 bases lay outside the gene matches. CDR3 amino acids: CASSPRTGATYNEQFF. The CDR3 region has the DNA TGTGCCAGCAGCCCTCGGACAGGAGCCACCTACAATGAGCAGTTCTTC.

This clonotype was seen at least ten times. The V gene is TRBV20-1, the J gene TRBJ2-7; TRBD1 might be the D (6 bases). Germline CDR1 is DFQATT and CDR2 is SNEGSKA (reference sequence). CDR3 length: 12 amino acids. Trimming took off 6 bases at V and 6 bases at J, with 15 bases between the two ends. CDR3 sequence (DNA): TGCAGTGCCATTGGACAGCCGGGCGAGCAGTACTTC. Its protein is CSAIGQPGEQYF.

At least ten counts were recorded for this clonotype. The genes are TRBV20-1 and TRBJ2-7; D perhaps matches TRBD1 (5 bases). V lost 0 bases and J 5 bases, leaving 23 bases between the germline ends. Per the germline V gene, CDR1 is DFQATT and CDR2 is SNEGSKA (reference sequence). The CDR3 is 17 amino acids. The CDR3 spells CSARDYLGEGDVHEQYF. The DNA of the CDR3 is TGCAGTGCTAGAGATTATCTTGGGGAAGGGGATGTCCACGAGCAGTACTTC.

This clonotype appeared many times. This chain links TRBV6-6 with TRBJ2-7; 7 nucleotides align to TRBD1. CDR1 and CDR2 (germline): MNHNY, SVGAGI (reference sequence). V dropped 4 bases and J dropped 2; count of bases not matched to a gene: 2. The CDR3 is made up of 13 amino acids. The CDR3 is CASSSDRAYEQYF. The CDR3, as DNA: TGTGCCAGCAGTTCCGACAGGGCCTACGAGCAGTACTTC.

There are many counts of this clonotype. The CDR3 coding sequence is TGTGCCAGCAGCCCGACCGGCAGGGAGGTGGAGACCCAGTACTTC. Translation: CASSPTGREVETQYF. The gene calls are TRBV7-9 and TRBJ2-5, with D perhaps matching TRBD2 (6 bases). The CDR3 is 15 residues long. CDR1 is SEHNR, CDR2 FQNEAQ, per germline (reference sequence). Deletions cut 5 bases from V and 5 bases from J, with 18 bases between.

Comments on this clonotype: A much bigger clone sits one base away, suggesting this may be a read error. The chain recombines TRBV11-2 with TRBJ2-2; maybe TRBD1 (5 bases). The germline CDR1 and CDR2 sequences are SGHAT and FQNNGV. The CDR3 covers 15 residues. CDR3 DNA: TGTGCCTGCAGCTCGGACAACACGAACACCGGGGAGCTGTTTTTT. Amino acid sequence: CACSSDNTNTGELFF.

This clonotype was picked up many times. The rearrangement uses TRBV5-1 and TRBJ2-1, with 7 bases matching TRBD1. The V and J ends lost 0 bases and 10 bases, in that order; junction bases with no gene match: 7. Germline V gene data show CDR1 as SGHRS and CDR2 as YFSETQ. The length of the CDR3 is 14 residues. Here the CDR3 DNA reads TGCGCCAGCAGCTTGGGGGGGACAGCTTGGGAGCAGTTCTTC. Translated, it gives CASSLGGTAWEQFF.